The rows below give T cell receptor beta chains drawn from one sample of a study of shared clonotypes between healthy human individuals. The data were produced by immunoSEQ multiplex PCR, yet TCRdb's version contains in-frame clones alone and is incomplete. The table includes millions of clones, 93% detected once. Source material: naive CD4+ T cells from PBMCs. These TCRs come from a man younger than 30 in good health. Some clones in this sample may be carry-over from other donors' samples. CDR3s include the opening cysteine and the closing phenylalanine or tryptophan. D genes are given only for firm matches. Size is stated for part of the rows, as once, few or many counts, or as a class when the clone is expanded.

V	size	J	D	length	DNA	CDR3
TRBV11-3	NA	TRBJ2-1	NA	12	TGTGCCAGCAGCCAAGCTGGGAGTGAGCAGTTCTTC	CASSQAGSEQFF
TRBV4-1	NA	TRBJ1-3	NA	15	TGCGCCAGCAGCCAGCTAACAGGGACTGGAAACACCATATATTTT	CASSQLTGTGNTIYF
TRBV5-5	NA	TRBJ2-7	TRBD1	14	TGTGCCAGCAGCTTGAGTCAGGGGGCGGGCGAGCAGTACTTC	CASSLSQGAGEQYF
TRBV11-2	NA	TRBJ2-3	NA	16	TGTGCCAGCAGCTTCCGCAGAGGGGCCCCCACAGATACGCAGTATTTT	CASSFRRGAPTDTQYF
TRBV28	NA	TRBJ1-2	TRBD1	15	TGTGCCAGCAGTCTCGGGACAGGGGATAACTATGGCTACACCTTC	CASSLGTGDNYGYTF
TRBV28	NA	TRBJ2-4	NA	14	TGTGCCAGCAGTTATGGGGGAGCCAAAAACATTCAGTACTTC	CASSYGGAKNIQYF
TRBV5-8	NA	TRBJ1-2	TRBD1	15	TGTGCCAGCAGCATCGAACAGGGGTTGGGCTATGGCTACACCTTC	CASSIEQGLGYGYTF
TRBV25-1	NA	TRBJ2-1	NA	11	TGTGCCAGCAGTGGGTATAATGAGCAGTTCTTC	CASSGYNEQFF
TRBV5-1	NA	TRBJ2-1	TRBD2	15	TGCGCCAGCAGCGAGACTAGCGCCAACTACAATGAGCAGTTCTTC	CASSETSANYNEQFF
TRBV30	NA	TRBJ2-7	NA	11	TGTGCCTGGAGCGGGTACTACGAGCAGTACTTC	CAWSGYYEQYF
TRBV6-5	NA	TRBJ2-3	TRBD2	15	TGTGCCAGCAGACTTAGCGGGGGGAACAGTGTTACGCAGTATTTT	CASRLSGGNSVTQYF
TRBV28	NA	TRBJ1-4	NA	15	TGTGCCAGCAGTGGGCGGGGCATTCCTAATGAAAAACTGTTTTTT	CASSGRGIPNEKLFF
TRBV18	NA	TRBJ2-1	NA	14	TGTGCCAGCTCACGGATAACAGACTACAATGAGCAGTTCTTC	CASSRITDYNEQFF
TRBV30	NA	TRBJ2-1	NA	13	TGTGCCTGGACCCCCCCCCTTAACCTGGAGCAGTTCTTC	CAWTPPLNLEQFF
TRBV5-6	NA	TRBJ2-7	NA	15	TGTGCCAGCAGCTTGGGTGGGACACCAATCTACGAGCAGTACTTC	CASSLGGTPIYEQYF
TRBV15	NA	TRBJ2-2	NA	15	TGTGCCACCAGCGTCGGGACGGCAAACACCGGGGAGCTGTTTTTT	CATSVGTANTGELFF
TRBV27	NA	TRBJ2-1	NA	11	TGTCCCAGGACAAACCCCAATGAGCAGTTCTTC	CPRTNPNEQFF
TRBV5-4	once	TRBJ2-7	TRBD2	15	TGTGCCAGCAGCTTGGGTAGCGGGCTCACCTACGAGCAGTACTTC	CASSLGSGLTYEQYF
TRBV6-1	NA	TRBJ2-5	TRBD1	14	TGTGCCAGCGTCAGACAGGGGGCTGAAGAGACCCAGTACTTC	CASVRQGAEETQYF
TRBV9	NA	TRBJ2-6	TRBD2	18	TGTGCCAGCAGCGTAGTGTCGGGAGGAAGCTCTGGGGCCAACGTCCTGACTTTC	CASSVVSGGSSGANVLTF
TRBV11-2	NA	TRBJ1-1	TRBD1	15	TGTGCCAGCAGCCGCGGCAGGACAGGGGTCACTGAAGCTTTCTTT	CASSRGRTGVTEAFF
TRBV5-1	NA	TRBJ2-7	TRBD2	16	TGCGCCAGCAGCTCGGCCCGCGGACTAGCGGGCTACGAGCAGTACTTC	CASSSARGLAGYEQYF
TRBV6-5	NA	TRBJ1-1	TRBD1	14	TGTGCCAGCAGACCGGGACAGCCGAACACTGAAGCTTTCTTT	CASRPGQPNTEAFF
TRBV2	NA	TRBJ2-1	TRBD1	13	TGTGCCAGCGGGGACAGGGGATACAATGAGCAGTTCTTC	CASGDRGYNEQFF
TRBV29-1	NA	TRBJ2-1	NA	15	TGCAGCGTCGACAGGACAAACTCGGGGGACGATGAGCAGTTCTTC	CSVDRTNSGDDEQFF
TRBV4-1	NA	TRBJ2-3	NA	15	TGCGCCAGCAGCCAAGGAGACGGACGCACAGATACGCAGTATTTT	CASSQGDGRTDTQYF
TRBV19	NA	TRBJ1-5	NA	15	TGTGCCAGTAGTCGAGAGGGGCCGTTTAATCAGCCCCAGCATTTT	CASSREGPFNQPQHF
TRBV19	once	TRBJ2-7	TRBD2	12	TGTGCCAGTAGTGCTAGCGGCCGGGAGCAGTACTTC	CASSASGREQYF
TRBV4-2	NA	TRBJ2-3	TRBD2	17	TGTGCCAGCAGCCAAGGGGGGACTAGCGGATCCACAGATACGCAGTATTTT	CASSQGGTSGSTDTQYF
TRBV28	NA	TRBJ2-5	TRBD1	14	TGTGCCAGCAGTTTCCCCAGGGGGCGGGAGACCCAGTACTTC	CASSFPRGRETQYF
TRBV11-2	NA	TRBJ2-7	NA	16	TGTGCCAGCAGCTTAGCCTTTAAGGAGATCCATGGCGAGCAGTACTTC	CASSLAFKEIHGEQYF